This T cell receptor (beta chain) was recorded in a study of PD-1 blockade in classical Hodgkin lymphoma. Overall study findings and caveats: According to reports, newly diagnosed patients had lower baseline TCR diversity than healthy donors, and relapsed/refractory patients had lower baseline TCR diversity still. CD4+ TCR diversity, unlike CD8+, climbed significantly by C4D1.

Following autologous stem cell transplantation, relapse occurred in every patient, and exposure to brentuximab vedotin varied. Researchers used magnetic negative selection to pull out pure CD4+ T cells from thawed PBMCs. A note on this clone: Its matching antigen is unknown.

The CDR3 has 14 amino acids. V was cut by 4 bases and J by 8 bases, with 15 bases left in between. Germline V gene lookup returns CDR1 MNHEY and CDR2 SMNVEV (reference sequence). Only in-frame clones appear in the TCRdb table, and some are missing; sequencing was by immunoSEQ multiplex PCR. The data contain tens of thousands of clones, 65% to 90% of them singletons. This TCR was sampled from a human donor with classical Hodgkin lymphoma. The material sequenced was CD4+ T cells from blood, taken at baseline. This chain joins TRBV27 and TRBJ2-1; TRBD1 is a possible D gene (5 bases). CDR3 sequence: CASSSLQGTDEQFF. The CDR3, as DNA: TGTGCCAGCAGTTCACTCCAGGGCACGGATGAGCAGTTCTTC.